Listed here are 15 T cell receptor beta chains from one sample, sequenced in a study of shared clonotypes between healthy human individuals. Selected positively for CCR7 and CD45RO-negative, naive CD8 cells excluded terminally differentiated effector memory CD45RA+ cells. Clones were sequenced by immunoSEQ multiplex PCR, and TCRdb holds only the in-frame ones, with some missing. This table has 1.5 million to 2.5 million clones, about 95% appearing once. Sequencing was done on a sample of naive CD8+ T cells sorted from blood. These receptors all come from a man aged 18-30 years in good health.

This clone was seen only once. The V and J genes are TRBV6-6 and TRBJ2-5; TRBD1 aligns across 9 bases. The CDR3 is 15 residues long. Looked up from germline, CDR1 is MNHNY and CDR2 is SVGAGI (reference sequence). V was clipped by 4 bases and J by 4 bases; unmatched bases: 7. CDR3 loop: CASSSPDRGAETQYF. Here the CDR3 DNA reads TGTGCCAGCAGTTCCCCCGACAGGGGGGCAGAGACCCAGTACTTC.

This sequence joins TRBV13 and TRBJ1-1; unclear D gene. Germline V gene data show CDR1 as PRHDT and CDR2 as FYEKMQ (reference sequence). This CDR3 has 14 residues. V was trimmed by 4 bases and J by 4 bases, leaving 13 bases between them. The CDR3 reads CASSSQVRATEAFF. The CDR3 bases are TGTGCCAGCAGCTCTCAGGTCCGGGCCACTGAAGCTTTCTTT.

The chain employs TRBV5-4 and TRBJ2-2; no definite D call. CDR1 is SGHNT, CDR2 YYREEE, per germline (reference sequence). Trimming shortened V by 0 bases and J by 6 bases, and 6 bases separated the two germline ends. The length of the CDR3 is 13 residues. CDR3 in DNA: TGTGCCAGCAGCTTGGTGGGGTCCGGGGAGCTGTTTTTT. This translates into CASSLVGSGELFF.

This clone has only one observation. This same CDR3 is encoded by further DNA sequences in the sample. The V gene is TRBV19, the J gene TRBJ2-7; D not certain. V was pared by 6 bases and J by 2 bases, with 11 bases between. CDR1 and CDR2 from the germline V gene are LNHDA and SQIVND (reference sequence). CDR3 length: 13 residues. For the CDR3, the DNA is TGTGCCAGTAGCCCTCGGACCCCCTACGAGCAGTACTTC. It translates to CASSPRTPYEQYF.

This sequence joins TRBV25-1 and TRBJ1-1, with 7 bases fitting TRBD1. The CDR3 is 13 amino acids. V gave up 8 bases and J gave up 5 bases; unmatched junction bases: 8. Germline CDR1 MGHDK, CDR2 SYGVNS. The CDR3 here is CASRRDSLTEAFF. The DNA for the CDR3 is TGTGCCAGCCGACGGGACAGCCTGACTGAAGCTTTCTTT.

The chain has TRBV9 and TRBJ2-7; 13 nucleotides align to TRBD2. The V segment lost 0 bases and the J segment 3 bases; nucleotides outside the gene matches: 3. Germline V gives CDR1 SGDLS, CDR2 YYNGEE. This CDR3 is built from 16 residues. The CDR3 reads CASSVGTSGSVYEQYF. The DNA of the CDR3 is TGTGCCAGCAGCGTAGGGACTAGCGGGAGCGTCTACGAGCAGTACTTC.

Written as DNA, the CDR3 is TGTGCCAGCAGTTACTCAAGCGGGACAGACAGCTACGAGCAGTACTTC. Its translation: CASSYSSGTDSYEQYF. The chain is built from TRBV6-5 and TRBJ2-7; either TRBD1 or TRBD2 may fit D (7 bases each). The CDR3 has 16 residues. CDR1 and CDR2 from the germline V gene are MNHEY and SVGAGI. Trimming removed 0 bases from V and 3 bases from J, with 15 bases in between.

This sequence joins TRBV6-1 and TRBJ2-3; D is perhaps TRBD1 (5 bases). Germline CDR1 is MNHNS and CDR2 is SASEGT. V was cut by 2 bases and J by 3 bases, with 15 bases left in between. The CDR3 is made up of 16 amino acids. The CDR3 nucleotides are TGTGCCAGCAGTGAAAACACAGGATGGCCGACAGATACGCAGTATTTT. Translated, it gives CASSENTGWPTDTQYF.

The V gene is TRBV7-6, the J gene TRBJ1-6; tentative D call: TRBD1 (5 bases). This CDR3 spans 15 amino acids. Looked up from germline, CDR1 is SGHVS and CDR2 is FNYEAQ. V gave up 1 base and J gave up 5 bases, with 9 bases separating them. The CDR3, as DNA: TGTGCCAGCAGCTTAGGGACAAACAATAATTCACCCCTCCACTTT. It is translated as CASSLGTNNNSPLHF.

This sequence joins TRBV20-1 and TRBJ1-1, with 7 bases identical to TRBD1. The CDR3 spans 11 residues. With V trimmed by 5 bases and J by 11 bases, 8 bases remained unmatched. Germline V gene sequence: CDR1 DFQATT, CDR2 SNEGSKA (reference sequence). CDR3 in amino acids: CSAPGQALAFF. The CDR3, as DNA: TGCAGTGCTCCCGGACAGGCTTTGGCTTTCTTT.

This rearrangement joins TRBV30 to TRBJ2-3; TRBD2 agrees at 9 bases. V trimming: 1 base; J trimming: 1 base; junction bases outside the gene matches: 12. CDR3 size: 18 residues. CDR1 and CDR2 (germline): GTSNPN, SVGIG (reference sequence). CDR3 sequence: CAWSEGWREGRGTDTQYF. The DNA for the CDR3 is TGTGCCTGGAGTGAAGGGTGGCGGGAGGGCCGGGGCACAGATACGCAGTATTTT.

The chain has TRBV7-9 and TRBJ1-4; D uncertain. This CDR3 contains 15 residues. Germline V lookup: CDR1 SEHNR, CDR2 FQNEAQ (reference sequence). V dropped 5 bases and J dropped 12 bases, with 22 bases sitting between them. The CDR3 region has the DNA TGTGCCAGCAGCCCCACGGCCCTGAGCTCTAGGGAACTGTTTTTT. Translating gives CASSPTALSSRELFF.

The chain employs TRBV6-6 and TRBJ2-1; the match to TRBD2 covers 9 bases. The CDR3 length is 16 residues. Germline V CDR1 and CDR2: MNHNY, SVGAGI (reference sequence). Trimming removed 4 bases from V and 9 bases from J; junction bases left unmatched: 13. As DNA, the CDR3 is TGTGCCAGCAGTTCTATAGCGGGAGCTACCGGGGTTGAGCAGTTCTTC. Protein: CASSSIAGATGVEQFF.

In regard to this clone: The same CDR3 also results from other DNA sequences found in this sample. The rearrangement uses TRBV9 and TRBJ1-6; D unresolved. The CDR3 extends over 15 amino acids. Trimming took 3 bases from V and 0 from J, leaving 7 bases between them. Germline CDR1 is SGDLS and CDR2 is YYNGEE. CDR3 sequence reads: CASSEGSSYNSPLHF. In nucleotides, the CDR3 is TGTGCCAGCAGCGAGGGAAGCTCCTATAATTCACCCCTCCACTTT.

The V call is TRBV15, the J call TRBJ2-5; 9 nucleotides align to TRBD2. V lost 5 bases, J lost 3 bases, and 4 bases stayed unmatched. The CDR3 consists of 14 residues. Germline assignment: CDR1 LNHNV and CDR2 YYDKDF (reference sequence). The CDR3 nucleotides are TGTGCCACCAGCGGGGGACTAGCAGAAGAGACCCAGTACTTC. Translation: CATSGGLAEETQYF.